The clone carrying this TCR beta chain has more than one count but fewer than ten. Its target is not known. The sample originates from a study of human T cells and chemical hapten exposure. Study background: Each patient's scalp received weekly diphenylcyclopropenone throughout the approximately 25-week study.

Germline CDR1 and CDR2: SGHTA and FQGNSA. V gave up 4 bases and J gave up 7 bases, with 28 bases separating them. The CDR3 contains 18 residues. Study-wide results and limits: Versus controls, expanded TCRs had significantly more large CDR3 similarity clusters. The count of PT1 expanded TCRs correlated positively with patch test score.

Noted time point: patch test 2, 6 weeks after DPC sensitization. Regarding treatment: therapeutic diphenylcyclopropenone sensitization with weekly scalp DPC. Individual cDNA molecules received unique molecular identifiers in the library. TCRdb re-called the RACE reads with MiXCR, one entry per CDR3 protein. The sample carries 350,000 to 400,000 distinct CDR3 sequences, around 6% recorded once. The chain has TRBV7-2 and TRBJ2-5, with D perhaps TRBD1 (6 bases). The receptor was isolated from a woman between 18 and 30 years old with alopecia areata. Some clones in this sample may be carry-over from other donors' samples. The input for sequencing was whole blood, taken in connection with sensitization to the hapten diphenylcyclopropenone (DPC). CDR3 residues: CASSYLPSGLGAEGTQYF. CDR3 nucleotide sequence: TGTGCCAGCAGCTACCTGCCATCGGGGCTGGGGGCCGAAGGGACCCAGTACTTC.